This passage covers 25 T cell receptor beta chains from one sample sequenced in a study of PD-1 blockade in classical Hodgkin lymphoma. TCRdb's copy holds only in-frame clones and misses some; the assay was immunoSEQ multiplex PCR. The sample carries fewer than 90,000 clones, approximately 93% recorded once. Indicated time point: newly diagnosed, previously untreated cHL patient sample. The material sequenced was peripheral blood mononuclear cells (PBMCs). The receptors come from a human donor with classical Hodgkin lymphoma.

The chain recombines TRBV2 with TRBJ1-1, with D possibly TRBD1 on 5 matching bases. The CDR3 covers 13 residues. CDR1 and CDR2 from the germline V gene are SNHLY and FYNNEI. V gave up 6 bases and J gave up 1 base, with 9 bases separating them. This CDR3 is CASSLGGNTEAFF. As DNA, the CDR3 is TGTGCCAGCAGCCTGGGGGGGAACACTGAAGCTTTCTTT.

The rearrangement uses TRBV19 and TRBJ1-1; 7 bases are shared with TRBD1. Germline assignment: CDR1 LNHDA and CDR2 SQIVND (reference sequence). V shed 7 bases, J shed 4 bases, and the junction held 12 bases outside the gene matches. The CDR3 spans 15 residues. The CDR3 DNA reads TGTGCCAGTATTCCCTCAACAGGGGATGGCACTGAAGCTTTCTTT. Its translation is CASIPSTGDGTEAFF.

V gene TRBV7-9 combines with J gene TRBJ2-1, with no clear D. The CDR3 is 13 residues long. The V and J ends lost 4 bases and 8 bases respectively, with 12 bases between them. The germline gives CDR1 SEHNR, CDR2 FQNEAQ (reference sequence). The CDR3 protein is CASSSGASHEQFF. The CDR3 coding sequence is TGTGCCAGCAGCTCGGGCGCTTCCCATGAGCAGTTCTTC.

This sequence joins TRBV2 and TRBJ2-2, with 7 bases fitting TRBD1. CDR3 length: 13 residues. With 6 bases clipped from V and 4 bases from J, the junction kept 2 bases outside the gene matches. Germline V lookup: CDR1 SNHLY, CDR2 FYNNEI. Here the CDR3 DNA reads TGTGCCAGCAGGGGGACAGCCACCGGGGAGCTGTTTTTT. Residues: CASRGTATGELFF.

The chain uses TRBV2 and TRBJ2-6, with TRBD2 matching 8 bases. Germline V gene lookup returns CDR1 SNHLY and CDR2 FYNNEI. V dropped 10 bases and J dropped 0; count of bases not matched to a gene: 11. The CDR3 runs to 17 residues. CDR3 sequence: CATRSGLAYSGANVLTF. As DNA, the CDR3 is TGTGCCACCAGATCAGGACTAGCCTACTCTGGGGCCAACGTCCTGACTTTC. Full variable domain (outside the CDR3, taken from reference TRBV2 and TRBJ2-6): EPEVTQTPSHQVTQMGQEVILRCVPISNHLYFYWYRQILGQKVEFLVSFYNNEISEKSEIFDDQFSVERPDGSNFTLKIRSTKLEDSAMYFCATRSGLAYSGANVLTFGAGSRLTVL.

The chain joins TRBV28 to TRBJ1-5; 8 nucleotides line up with TRBD1. This CDR3 has 15 residues. The germline V gene has CDR1 MDHEN and CDR2 SYDVKM. V trimming: 5 bases; J trimming: 2 bases; junction bases outside the gene matches: 5. DNA of the CDR3: TGTGCCAGCAGTAAACAGGGGGTGGGCAATCAGCCCCAGCATTTT. Its protein product is CASSKQGVGNQPQHF.

This chain uses TRBV9 with TRBJ2-5; D might be TRBD2 (6 bases). The ends were cut back, 7 bases at V and 5 bases at J, with 18 bases in the middle. CDR1 and CDR2 (germline): SGDLS, YYNGEE. The CDR3 contains 14 residues. This chain's CDR3 is CASADRRAGETQYF. DNA for the CDR3: TGTGCCAGCGCTGATAGGAGGGCCGGTGAGACCCAGTACTTC.

The V and J genes are TRBV6-6 and TRBJ2-2; D not resolved. V gave up 0 bases and J gave up 3 bases, with 5 bases separating them. Germline loops: CDR1 MNHNY, CDR2 SVGAGI (reference sequence). The CDR3 spans 14 residues. Here the CDR3 DNA reads TGTGCCAGCAGTTACTCGTCCCACACCGGGGAGCTGTTTTTT. Amino acid sequence: CASSYSSHTGELFF.

The chain couples TRBV18 to TRBJ1-1, with D unclear. Per germline, CDR1 KGHSH and CDR2 LQKENI. V lost 5 bases and J 4 bases, leaving 14 bases between the germline ends. This CDR3 has 14 amino acids. The CDR3 loop reads CASSTWNTGTEAFF. DNA of the CDR3: TGTGCCAGCTCAACCTGGAACACCGGCACTGAAGCTTTCTTT.

The J gene is TRBJ2-1, the V gene TRBV19; perhaps TRBD1 as D (6 bases). V lost 9 bases to trimming and J lost 4 bases, with 16 bases between them. Germline V lookup: CDR1 LNHDA, CDR2 SQIVND (reference sequence). The CDR3 is 14 residues long. As DNA, the CDR3 is TGTGCCAGCGTGAGGGAAGGGGGATACAATGAGCAGTTCTTC. Its protein is CASVREGGYNEQFF.

This chain uses TRBV19 with TRBJ2-1; 12 bases fit TRBD2. The germline CDR1 and CDR2 sequences are LNHDA and SQIVND (reference sequence). Trimming removed 10 bases from V and 9 bases from J; junction bases left unmatched: 10. The CDR3 extends over 14 amino acids. CDR3 residues: CATRLTSGGGEQFF. The CDR3 bases are TGTGCCACCCGACTGACTAGCGGGGGCGGTGAGCAGTTCTTC.

This clone was recorded once. Relative to the germline gene, one junction end is altered; a read error may explain this. The rearrangement uses TRBV28 and TRBJ2-7; 10 bases are a match to TRBD1. This CDR3 spans 12 amino acids. The germline gives CDR1 MDHEN, CDR2 SYDVKM. The chain's CDR3 is CASSIPGQGYYF. CDR3 DNA sequence: TGTGCCAGCAGCATCCCGGGACAGGGGTATTATTTC.

The chain is built from TRBV10-3 and TRBJ1-2; D not certain. From germline, CDR1 is ENHRY and CDR2 SYGVKD. V lost 2 bases to trimming and J lost 4 bases, with 11 bases between them. This CDR3 contains 14 residues. The CDR3: CAISEGVQPYGYTF. The DNA of the CDR3 is TGTGCCATCAGTGAGGGGGTACAGCCCTATGGCTACACCTTC.

As DNA, the CDR3 is TGTGCCAGCAGCTCCAGGGGTATCACAGATACGCAGTATTTT. Residues: CASSSRGITDTQYF. V usage is TRBV5-4 and J usage is TRBJ2-3; perhaps TRBD1 as D (6 bases). Per the germline V gene, CDR1 is SGHNT and CDR2 is YYREEE (reference sequence). The V gene lost 3 bases and the J gene lost 2 bases, with 10 bases spanning the gap. The CDR3 runs to 14 residues.

The genes are TRBV20-1 and TRBJ2-1; D gene ambiguous. V was shortened by 5 bases and J by 4 bases, with 3 bases between the two germline ends. There are 10 residues in the CDR3. In germline, CDR1 is DFQATT, CDR2 SNEGSKA (reference sequence). CDR3 region: CSALYNEQFF. CDR3 in DNA: TGCAGTGCTCTGTACAATGAGCAGTTCTTC.

The chain combines TRBV18 with TRBJ2-5; 10 positions agree with TRBD2. The length of the CDR3 is 16 residues. The J segment lost 0 bases and the V segment lost 4 bases, leaving 5 bases of the junction unmatched. Looked up from germline, CDR1 is KGHSH and CDR2 is LQKENI. The CDR3 is CASSLRTSGYQETQYF. CDR3 nucleotides: TGTGCCAGCTCACTTAGGACTAGCGGTTACCAAGAGACCCAGTACTTC. Filled out from reference TRBV18 and TRBJ2-5, the complete variable domain reads NAGVMQNPRHLVRRRGQEARLRCSPMKGHSHVYWYRQLPEEGLKFMVYLQKENIIDESGMPKERFSAEFPKEGPSILRIQQVVRGDSAAYFCASSLRTSGYQETQYFGPGTRLLVL.

This sequence joins TRBV6-6 and TRBJ1-4; no reliable D call. Trimming took 8 bases from V and 8 from J, leaving 15 bases between them. This CDR3 contains 13 residues. The germline CDR1 and CDR2 sequences are MNHNY and SVGAGI (reference sequence). CDR3 region: CASEWNRGEKLFF. The CDR3 bases are TGTGCCAGCGAATGGAACAGAGGGGAAAAACTGTTTTTT.

This clone was observed a single time. V and J are TRBV5-1 and TRBJ2-7, with D possibly being TRBD1 or TRBD2 (5 bases each). From germline, CDR1 is SGHRS and CDR2 YFSETQ. The CDR3 contains 15 residues. With 4 bases removed from V and 3 bases from J, the gap between germline ends came to 17 bases. In DNA, the CDR3 is TGCGCCAGCAGCCTGATAGGGGAGAGGATCTACGAGCAGTACTTC. Translated, it gives CASSLIGERIYEQYF.

In its sample, this clone was seen once. This CDR3 reads CASSLGGGDTEAFF. The CDR3 coding sequence is TGTGCCAGCAGCCTAGGTGGGGGGGACACTGAAGCTTTCTTT. V is TRBV6-1 and J is TRBJ1-1, with a tentative D call TRBD1 (5 bases). The CDR3 consists of 14 residues. The V and J ends lost 6 bases and 3 bases respectively, with 14 bases between them. CDR1 and CDR2 (germline): MNHNS, SASEGT.

J is TRBJ2-3 and V is TRBV6-6; TRBD2 might be the D (5 bases). The germline CDR1 and CDR2 sequences are MNHNY and SVGAGI (reference sequence). The V and J ends lost 2 bases and 4 bases respectively, with 13 bases between them. The length of the CDR3 is 15 residues. The CDR3: CASSYVWETPDTQYF. CDR3 in DNA: TGTGCCAGCAGTTACGTCTGGGAGACCCCAGATACGCAGTATTTT.

The V gene is TRBV5-4, the J gene TRBJ2-6; D gene uncertain. The V and J ends lost 6 bases and 0 bases respectively, with 13 bases between them. This CDR3 comprises 16 residues. Germline lookup yields CDR1 SGHNT and CDR2 YYREEE (reference sequence). CDR3 DNA: TGTGCCAGCACCTTCGGTTTATTCTCTGGGGCCAACGTCCTGACTTTC. Its protein is CASTFGLFSGANVLTF.

V and J are TRBV6-1 and TRBJ1-2; 7 bases line up with TRBD1. Germline loops: CDR1 MNHNS, CDR2 SASEGT. The length of the CDR3 is 13 residues. Trimming at V came to 5 bases and at J to 5 bases, leaving 5 bases not matched to a gene. The CDR3, as DNA: TGTGCCAGCAGTCAGGGGGGAGGGTATGGCTACACCTTC. Amino acid sequence: CASSQGGGYGYTF.

The chain recombines TRBV7-2 with TRBJ1-1; no firm D call. The CDR3 is made up of 13 amino acids. V gave up 1 base and J gave up 10 bases, with 13 bases separating them. The germline V gene has CDR1 SGHTA and CDR2 FQGNSA. Written as DNA, the CDR3 is TGTGCCAGCAGCTTAGGGACGGTCTCGACAGCTTTCTTT. The encoded protein is CASSLGTVSTAFF.

The genes are TRBV5-1 and TRBJ1-1, with D perhaps TRBD1 (5 bases). This CDR3 has 15 residues. Germline loops: CDR1 SGHRS, CDR2 YFSETQ. V lost 4 bases to trimming and J lost 10 bases, with 23 bases between them. CDR3 bases: TGCGCCAGCAGCCCGCCCGGGACCCCCCGCCGGGGAGCTTTCTTT. Its translation is CASSPPGTPRRGAFF.

This chain connects TRBV9 to TRBJ2-1, with TRBD1 matching 10 bases. This CDR3 region has 17 residues. Trimming removed 4 bases from V and 4 bases from J; junction bases left unmatched: 11. Per the germline V gene, CDR1 is SGDLS and CDR2 is YYNGEE. The CDR3 coding sequence is TGTGCCAGCAGCCACAAACAGGGACAGGGGTTTTACAATGAGCAGTTCTTC. Its protein is CASSHKQGQGFYNEQFF.